This entry lists 23 T cell receptor beta chains sequenced from one sample in a study of T cells in Graves' hyperthyroidism and ophthalmopathy. The CDR3 regions of TCR beta were amplified from RNA transcripts. Researchers ran a first-round RT-PCR on the TCR CDR3 using the HTBI primer set. TCRdb fed the multiplex PCR reads into MiXCR, producing one record per CDR3 protein. The sample has hundreds of thousands of distinct CDR3 sequences, roughly 14% seen once; the top ten hold under 15%. Material: blood. These TCRs come from a man aged 18 to 29 with Graves' ophthalmopathy.

The V gene is TRBV11-3, the J gene TRBJ2-3; D is undetermined. The germline gives CDR1 SGHNT, CDR2 YENEEA. The CDR3 extends over 13 amino acids. V gave up 2 bases and J gave up 8 bases, with 11 bases separating them. CDR3 loop: CASSLRIAGTQYF. The CDR3 DNA sequence: TGTGCCAGCAGCTTAAGGATCGCAGGTACGCAGTATTTT.

This clonotype was detected many times. This chain links TRBV20-1 with TRBJ1-5; maybe TRBD1 (6 bases). This CDR3 is built from 15 residues. Trimming stripped 2 bases from V and 6 bases from J, with 17 bases between. Germline loops: CDR1 DFQATT, CDR2 SNEGSKA (reference sequence). DNA for the CDR3: TGCAGTGCTAGACAGGGGACCAGCCTTGGTCAGCCCCAGCATTTT. Its translation is CSARQGTSLGQPQHF.

The gene calls are TRBV10-3 and TRBJ1-5; a possible D gene is TRBD1 (6 bases). V lost 6 bases and J lost 4, with 16 bases in between. Germline V gene sequence: CDR1 ENHRY, CDR2 SYGVKD. The CDR3 is 15 residues long. The DNA for the CDR3 is TGTGCCATCAGCGACCTCCCCGGACAGAATCAGCCCCAGCATTTT. Protein product: CAISDLPGQNQPQHF.

This clonotype was counted ten times or more. This chain links TRBV7-9 with TRBJ2-5; maybe TRBD1 (5 bases). There are 14 residues in the CDR3. Deletions cut 4 bases from V and 2 bases from J, with 11 bases between. Looked up from germline, CDR1 is SEHNR and CDR2 is FQNEAQ (reference sequence). CDR3: CASSSTVVQETQYF. The CDR3 nucleotides are TGTGCCAGCAGCTCGACAGTAGTTCAAGAGACCCAGTACTTC.

This clonotype was observed many times. V usage is TRBV5-6 and J usage is TRBJ2-3; D remains unclear. From germline, CDR1 is SGHDT and CDR2 YYEEEE. The CDR3 loop spans 15 amino acids. V lost 3 bases to trimming and J lost 3 bases, with 14 bases between them. In DNA, the CDR3 is TGTGCCAGCAGCTCTATTGGAGCTGTGACAGATACGCAGTATTTT. Its protein is CASSSIGAVTDTQYF.

This sequence joins TRBV5-8 and TRBJ1-1; 8 positions agree with TRBD1. V was clipped by 2 bases and J by 1 base; unmatched bases: 7. CDR3 length equals 16 residues. Germline CDR1 and CDR2: SGHTS and YDEGEE. The CDR3 spells CASSFQLGTGNTEAFF. The CDR3 nucleotides read TGTGCCAGCAGCTTTCAGCTAGGGACAGGGAACACTGAAGCTTTCTTT. The entire variable domain, with the rest obtained from reference TRBV5-8 and TRBJ1-1, is as follows: EAGVTQSPTHLIKTRGQQATLRCSPISGHTSVYWYQQALGLGLQFLLWYDEGEERNRGNFPPRFSGRQFPNYSSELNVNALELEDSALYLCASSFQLGTGNTEAFFGQGTRLTVV.

This clonotype has only a few counts. The chain combines TRBV29-1 with TRBJ2-3; TRBD1 aligns across 10 bases. The CDR3 sequence is 15 residues long. Germline CDR1 is SQVTM and CDR2 is ANQGSEA. J lost 3 bases, V lost 0 bases, and 3 bases had no gene match. The CDR3 region is CSVEDKGQGTDTQYF. The CDR3 region has the DNA TGCAGCGTTGAAGATAAGGGACAGGGGACAGATACGCAGTATTTT.

At least ten counts were recorded for this clonotype. The gene calls are TRBV20-1 and TRBJ2-3, with D possibly being TRBD2 (5 bases). The CDR3 has 14 amino acids. CDR1 and CDR2 from the germline V gene are DFQATT and SNEGSKA (reference sequence). V dropped 3 bases and J dropped 2 bases, with 12 bases sitting between them. The CDR3 DNA is TGCAGTGCTAGCGGGAACCGTCCCACAGATACGCAGTATTTT. Its protein is CSASGNRPTDTQYF.

This clonotype was counted at least ten times. The chain uses TRBV27 and TRBJ2-7; 10 nucleotides align to TRBD1. This CDR3 has 14 residues. Per germline, CDR1 MNHEY and CDR2 SMNVEV (reference sequence). V shed 4 bases, J shed 3 bases, and the junction held 3 bases outside the gene matches. The CDR3 coding sequence is TGTGCCAGCAGTTCGGGACAGGGGTTCTACGAGCAGTACTTC. Encoded protein: CASSSGQGFYEQYF.

This clonotype was seen repeatedly, ten times or more. The chain uses TRBV6-1 and TRBJ2-1; possibly TRBD1 or TRBD2 for D (5 bases each). Trimming took 6 bases from V and 4 from J, leaving 16 bases between them. Germline values: CDR1 MNHNS, CDR2 SASEGT. The CDR3 sequence is 15 residues long. This chain's CDR3 is CASRPGTHLYNEQFF. In DNA form, the CDR3 reads TGTGCCAGCAGACCCGGGACCCACCTATACAATGAGCAGTTCTTC.

Many counts were recorded for this clonotype. This chain links TRBV5-1 with TRBJ1-1, with 7 nucleotides matching TRBD1. From germline, CDR1 is SGHRS and CDR2 YFSETQ. The junction had 5 bases not matched to a gene; V was cut back by 2 bases and J by 1 base. This CDR3 is built from 15 residues. CDR3: CASSFSGTANTEAFF. As DNA, the CDR3 is TGCGCCAGCAGCTTCTCCGGGACAGCGAACACTGAAGCTTTCTTT.

Ten or more counts support this clonotype. The chain employs TRBV29-1 and TRBJ2-3; 9 bases line up with TRBD2. Germline CDR1 is SQVTM and CDR2 is ANQGSEA. The CDR3 contains 14 residues. Losses at the gene ends were 6 bases for V and 5 bases for J; bases not matched to a gene: 9. The CDR3 loop reads CSVAISGGLDTQYF. In nucleotides, the CDR3 is TGCAGCGTGGCAATTAGCGGGGGACTAGATACGCAGTATTTT.

This clonotype appeared many times. The gene calls are TRBV20-1 and TRBJ2-3, with 8 bases identical to TRBD2. Germline V CDR1 and CDR2: DFQATT, SNEGSKA (reference sequence). V lost 6 bases and J lost 0; bases outside the gene matches: 14. This CDR3 is 17 amino acids long. This CDR3 is CSAPLAGMFRSTDTQYF. The CDR3 coding sequence is TGCAGTGCCCCCTTAGCGGGAATGTTCAGAAGCACAGATACGCAGTATTTT.

In its sample, this clonotype was seen many times. This chain uses TRBV29-1 with TRBJ1-2; possible D gene TRBD1, 6 bases. Germline V gene sequence: CDR1 SQVTM, CDR2 ANQGSEA. V was shortened by 3 bases and J by 7 bases, with 12 bases between the two germline ends. The CDR3 is 12 residues long. CDR3 residues: CSVEDSLPGYTF. The CDR3 bases are TGCAGCGTTGAGGACAGCCTTCCTGGCTACACCTTC.

This clonotype was recorded many times. V usage is TRBV7-9 and J usage is TRBJ1-2; D is unresolved. V lost 5 bases to trimming and J lost 0 bases, with 10 bases between them. The CDR3 runs to 14 residues. CDR1 and CDR2 from the germline V gene are SEHNR and FQNEAQ (reference sequence). CDR3 sequence reads: CASSRTATNYGYTF. CDR3 DNA sequence: TGTGCCAGCAGCCGGACCGCAACTAACTATGGCTACACCTTC.

This clonotype was picked up many times. This rearrangement joins TRBV29-1 to TRBJ2-7; 8 bases agree with TRBD2. Per germline, CDR1 SQVTM and CDR2 ANQGSEA. This CDR3 contains 14 residues. V shed 6 bases and J 2 bases; nucleotides not matched to a gene: 9. CDR3 sequence (DNA): TGCAGCGTGGAAAAAAGCGGGAGACCCTACGAGCAGTACTTC. Its translation is CSVEKSGRPYEQYF.

This clonotype was found many times. The chain couples TRBV7-2 to TRBJ2-3, with TRBD2 matching 8 bases. V lost 9 bases, J lost 4 bases, and 9 bases stayed unmatched. The CDR3 is made up of 14 amino acids. CDR1 is SGHTA, CDR2 FQGNSA, per germline. In DNA form, the CDR3 reads TGTGCCAGTCCGTCGGGAGGGGGGGCAGATACGCAGTATTTT. This sequence encodes CASPSGGGADTQYF. Using reference TRBV7-2 and TRBJ2-3 for the parts outside the CDR3, the full variable domain is GAGVSQSPSNKVTEKGKDVELRCDPISGHTALYWYRQSLGQGLEFLIYFQGNSAPDKSGLPSDRFSAERTGGSVSTLTIQRTQQEDSAVYLCASPSGGGADTQYFGPGTRLTVL.

This clonotype has only a few counts. The V and J genes are TRBV4-1 and TRBJ2-3, with 12 bases fitting TRBD2. V was clipped by 3 bases and J by 7 bases; unmatched bases: 5. The CDR3 extends over 15 amino acids. Per the germline V gene, CDR1 is MGHRA and CDR2 is YSYEKL. CDR3 sequence: CASSQPTSGSHTQYF. The CDR3 DNA follows: TGCGCCAGCAGCCAGCCGACTAGCGGGAGTCATACGCAGTATTTT.

In this sample, this clonotype turned up many times. CDR3 amino acids: CASGLRETQYF. Here the CDR3 DNA reads TGTGCTAGTGGTTTGCGAGAGACCCAGTACTTC. The chain links TRBV12-5 to TRBJ2-5; D uncertain. The V and J ends lost 2 bases and 4 bases respectively, with 2 bases between them. The CDR3 consists of 11 residues. Germline V gene lookup returns CDR1 LGHNT and CDR2 FRNRAP.

This clonotype was counted at least ten times. V and J are TRBV30 and TRBJ1-1; perhaps TRBD1 as D (6 bases). The germline V and J ends were trimmed by 4 bases and 1 base, with 13 bases remaining between them. The length of the CDR3 is 14 residues. The germline V gene has CDR1 GTSNPN and CDR2 SVGIG (reference sequence). This CDR3 is CAWKIRGQNTEAFF. DNA of the CDR3: TGTGCCTGGAAGATCAGGGGTCAGAACACTGAAGCTTTCTTT.

This clonotype was seen at least ten times. The chain employs TRBV6-1 and TRBJ2-3; a possible D gene is TRBD2 (6 bases). Germline loops: CDR1 MNHNS, CDR2 SASEGT. This CDR3 has 16 residues. Trimming shortened V by 7 bases and J by 4 bases, and 21 bases separated the two germline ends. The CDR3 protein is CASTPYLAAQPDTQYF. In DNA form, the CDR3 reads TGTGCCAGCACCCCCTACTTAGCGGCCCAGCCAGATACGCAGTATTTT.

This clonotype has at least ten counts. The chain employs TRBV2 and TRBJ1-1; 7 bases are shared with TRBD1. CDR3 size: 14 residues. The germline CDR1 and CDR2 sequences are SNHLY and FYNNEI. V was clipped by 8 bases and J by 2 bases; unmatched bases: 8. The CDR3 reads CASGRDSSNTEAFF. The CDR3 DNA is TGTGCCAGCGGGCGGGACAGCAGTAACACTGAAGCTTTCTTT.

This clonotype has a count of ten or more. The rearrangement links TRBV27 to TRBJ2-3, with TRBD2 matching 7 bases. This CDR3 is built from 14 residues. Per the germline V gene, CDR1 is MNHEY and CDR2 is SMNVEV (reference sequence). CDR3 bases: TGTGCGGTCCGCCGAACCGGGGGGACAGATACGCAGTATTTT. Translated, it gives CAVRRTGGTDTQYF.